Below, one T cell receptor beta chain is given with its context. This clonotype was found many times. The antigen it binds to is not known. The junction and the germline gene differ at one end; a read error may be behind it. Reads for this sample came from an Illumina HiSeq 2500. Quantitative 5'-RACE with molecular barcodes was the method used to prepare the TCR beta libraries. As for how the authors treated the data: A new computational method based on a probabilistic model of VDJ rearrangement was used to identify disease-linked TCR variants. The public reads were quality trimmed at Q25 with fastp and then assembled into clones with MiXCR by TCRdb, keeping productive beta chains. Duplicate CDR3 protein sequences are folded into a single record with the most common DNA and genes. Here the V and J calls rest on TCRdb's processing, not on the authors' analysis. A total of some 220,000 distinct CDR3 sequences appear in this sample, about 7.3% of them only once. Clones ranked in the top ten supply 13% to 15% of the sample.

These data come from a study of CD8 T cells in ankylosing spondylitis (dated by TCRdb to about 2017). Looking at the study overall: To find TCR variants linked to disease, the study profiled T cell receptor beta repertoires in ankylosing spondylitis patients and healthy donors. In total, the full study cohort was made up of approximately 99 healthy donors and 25 or so ankylosing spondylitis patients. Peripheral blood was sampled, and synovial fluid was additionally collected from ankylosing spondylitis patients.

The paper's findings and limits, for the study overall: Blood from ankylosing spondylitis patients appeared to be characterized by a TCR beta motif made up of several highly homologous amino acid variants. Some motif variants had previously been reported in the synovial fluid and blood of reactive arthritis patients, which suggests shared mechanisms of disease initiation. The disease-linked clones showed a CD8+ phenotype and occurred at relatively low frequencies in peripheral blood. The disease-linked clones were reported as significantly enriched in matched synovial fluid samples from ankylosing spondylitis patients.

The germline V gene (reference sequence) specifies DFQATT as CDR1 and SNEGSKA as CDR2. The CDR3 runs 12 residues from the cysteine to the phenylalanine. The DNA shown is the 36-base CDR3, in frame from base 1. This TCR was sampled from a male donor with ankylosing spondylitis. Sequenced: blood, either unsorted or a sorted T cell fraction (not recorded which). This chain joins TRBV20-1 to TRBJ2-1, with TRBD1 tentatively as D gene (5 bases match). The CDR3 reads CSLRPLGDEQFF. The DNA is as follows: TGCAGTTTACGGCCGTTAGGGGATGAGCAGTTCTTT.